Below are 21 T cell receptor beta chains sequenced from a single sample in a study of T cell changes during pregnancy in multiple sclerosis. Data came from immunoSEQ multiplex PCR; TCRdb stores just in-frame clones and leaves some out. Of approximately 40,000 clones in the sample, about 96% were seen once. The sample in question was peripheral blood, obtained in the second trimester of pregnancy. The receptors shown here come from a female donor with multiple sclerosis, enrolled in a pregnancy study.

The CDR3 loop is CASSPGRGVYNEQFF. The CDR3 region has the DNA TGTGCCAGCAGCCCGGGCCGGGGGGTATACAATGAGCAGTTCTTC. The chain links TRBV7-3 to TRBJ2-1; 7 bases are shared with TRBD2. The CDR3 is made up of 15 amino acids. Looked up from germline, CDR1 is SGHTA and CDR2 is FQGTGA. Losses at the gene ends were 5 bases for V and 4 bases for J; bases not matched to a gene: 8.

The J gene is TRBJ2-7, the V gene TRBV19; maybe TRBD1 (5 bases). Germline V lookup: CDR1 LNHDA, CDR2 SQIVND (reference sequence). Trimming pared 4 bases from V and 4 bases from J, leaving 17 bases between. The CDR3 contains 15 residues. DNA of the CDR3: TGTGCCAGTAGTACTCAGGGTCGTGGGTGGTACGAGCAGTACTTC. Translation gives CASSTQGRGWYEQYF.

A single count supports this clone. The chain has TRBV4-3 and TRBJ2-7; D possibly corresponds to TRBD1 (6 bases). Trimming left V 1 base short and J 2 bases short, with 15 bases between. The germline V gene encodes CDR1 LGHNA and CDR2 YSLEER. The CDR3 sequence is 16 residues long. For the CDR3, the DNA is TGCGCCAGCAGCCAAGTAGCCAGGGGAAAGGCCTACGAGCAGTACTTC. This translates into CASSQVARGKAYEQYF.

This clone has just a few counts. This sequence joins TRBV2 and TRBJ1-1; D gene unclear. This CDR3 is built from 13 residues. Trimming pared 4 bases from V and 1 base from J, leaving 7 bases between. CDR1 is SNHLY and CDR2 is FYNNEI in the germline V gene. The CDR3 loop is CASSARQNTEAFF. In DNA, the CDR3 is TGTGCCAGCAGTGCCAGACAGAACACTGAAGCTTTCTTT.

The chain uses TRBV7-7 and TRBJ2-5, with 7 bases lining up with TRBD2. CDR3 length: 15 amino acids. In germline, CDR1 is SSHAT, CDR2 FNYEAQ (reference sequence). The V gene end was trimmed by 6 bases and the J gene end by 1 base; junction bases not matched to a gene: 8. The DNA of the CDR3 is TGTGCCAGCAGTCGTCAGCGGGGTCGCCAAGAGACCCAGTACTTC. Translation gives CASSRQRGRQETQYF.

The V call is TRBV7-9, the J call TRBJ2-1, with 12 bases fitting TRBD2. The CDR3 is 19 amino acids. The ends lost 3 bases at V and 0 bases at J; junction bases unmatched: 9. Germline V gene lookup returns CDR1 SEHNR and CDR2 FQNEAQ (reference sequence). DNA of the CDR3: TGTGCCAGCAGCTTCACGACTAGCGGGAGAGGAAGCTCCTACAATGAGCAGTTCTTC. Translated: CASSFTTSGRGSSYNEQFF.

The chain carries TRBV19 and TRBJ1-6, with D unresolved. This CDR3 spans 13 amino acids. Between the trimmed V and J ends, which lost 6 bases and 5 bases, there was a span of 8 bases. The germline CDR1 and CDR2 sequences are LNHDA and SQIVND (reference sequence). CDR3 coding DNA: TGTGCCAGTAGGAGGGTAAATAATTCACCCCTCCACTTT. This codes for CASRRVNNSPLHF.

In DNA, the CDR3 is TGTGCCAGCTCACCAGAGGGGGTTCGGAATGAAAAACTGTTTTTT. Translated: CASSPEGVRNEKLFF. The chain carries TRBV18 and TRBJ1-4; weak D call: TRBD1 (6 bases). Germline CDR1 KGHSH, CDR2 LQKENI. V lost 2 bases and J 5 bases, leaving 12 bases between the germline ends. CDR3 length equals 15 residues.

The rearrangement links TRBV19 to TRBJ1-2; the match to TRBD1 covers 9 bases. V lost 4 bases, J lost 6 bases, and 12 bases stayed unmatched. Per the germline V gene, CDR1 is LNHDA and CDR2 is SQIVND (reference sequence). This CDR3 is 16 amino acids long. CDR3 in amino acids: CASSTEGQGISHGYTF. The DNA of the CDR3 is TGTGCCAGTAGTACCGAAGGACAGGGGATTTCACATGGCTACACCTTC.

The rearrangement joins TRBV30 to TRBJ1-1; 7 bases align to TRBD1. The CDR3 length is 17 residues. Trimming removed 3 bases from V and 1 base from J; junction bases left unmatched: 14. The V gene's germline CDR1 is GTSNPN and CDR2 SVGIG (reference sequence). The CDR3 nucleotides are TGTGCCTGGAGATCGGGACAGCTCTCGAAGGGGAACACTGAAGCTTTCTTT. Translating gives CAWRSGQLSKGNTEAFF.

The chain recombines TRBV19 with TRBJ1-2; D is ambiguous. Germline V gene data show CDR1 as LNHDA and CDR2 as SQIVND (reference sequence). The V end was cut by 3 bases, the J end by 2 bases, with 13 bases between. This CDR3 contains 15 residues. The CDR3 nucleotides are TGTGCCAGTAGTATCGGCCTGGGCAGAAACTATGGCTACACCTTC. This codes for CASSIGLGRNYGYTF.

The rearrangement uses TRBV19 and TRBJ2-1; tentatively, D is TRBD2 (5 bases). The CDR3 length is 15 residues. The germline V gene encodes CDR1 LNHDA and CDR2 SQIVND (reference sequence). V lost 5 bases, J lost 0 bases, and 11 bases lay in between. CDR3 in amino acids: CASSWTESSYNEQFF. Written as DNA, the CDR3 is TGTGCCAGTAGTTGGACTGAGAGCTCCTACAATGAGCAGTTCTTC.

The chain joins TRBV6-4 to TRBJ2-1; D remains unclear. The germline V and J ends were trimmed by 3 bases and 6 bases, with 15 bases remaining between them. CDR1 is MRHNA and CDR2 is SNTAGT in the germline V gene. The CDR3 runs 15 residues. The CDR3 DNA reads TGTGCCAGCAGTGATCAACGGAGTCGAGTCAATGAGCAGTTCTTC. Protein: CASSDQRSRVNEQFF.

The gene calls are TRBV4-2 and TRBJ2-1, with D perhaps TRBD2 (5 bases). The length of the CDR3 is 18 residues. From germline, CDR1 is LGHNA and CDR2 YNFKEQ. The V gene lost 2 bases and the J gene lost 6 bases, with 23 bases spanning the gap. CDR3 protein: CASSQLSTALLRGNEQFF. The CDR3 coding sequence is TGTGCCAGCAGCCAACTTTCAACAGCCCTACTACGGGGCAATGAGCAGTTCTTC.

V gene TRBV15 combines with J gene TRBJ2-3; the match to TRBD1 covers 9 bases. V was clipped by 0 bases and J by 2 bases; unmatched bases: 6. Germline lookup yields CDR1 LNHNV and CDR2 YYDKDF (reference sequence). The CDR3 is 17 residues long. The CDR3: CATSRDRGQGLTDTQYF. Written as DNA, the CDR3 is TGTGCCACCAGCAGAGATAGGGGACAGGGCCTCACAGATACGCAGTATTTT.

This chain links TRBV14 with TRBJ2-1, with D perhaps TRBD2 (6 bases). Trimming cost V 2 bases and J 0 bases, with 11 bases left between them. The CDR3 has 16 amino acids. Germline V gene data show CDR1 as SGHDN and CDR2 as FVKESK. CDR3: CASSQYGGSSYNEQFF. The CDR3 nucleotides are TGTGCCAGCAGCCAATACGGAGGGAGCTCCTACAATGAGCAGTTCTTC.

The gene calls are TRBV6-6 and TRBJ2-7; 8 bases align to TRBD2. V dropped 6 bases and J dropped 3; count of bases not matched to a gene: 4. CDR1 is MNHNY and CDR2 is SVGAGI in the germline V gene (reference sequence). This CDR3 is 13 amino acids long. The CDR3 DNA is TGTGCCAGCAGCCGGGGGGGCAACTACGAGCAGTACTTC. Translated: CASSRGGNYEQYF.

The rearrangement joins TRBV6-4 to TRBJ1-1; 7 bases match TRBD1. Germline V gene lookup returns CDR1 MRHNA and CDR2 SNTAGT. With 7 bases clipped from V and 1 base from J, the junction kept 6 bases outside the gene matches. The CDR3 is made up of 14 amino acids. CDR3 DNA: TGTGCCAGCAAAATGACAGGGACGAACACTGAAGCTTTCTTT. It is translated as CASKMTGTNTEAFF.

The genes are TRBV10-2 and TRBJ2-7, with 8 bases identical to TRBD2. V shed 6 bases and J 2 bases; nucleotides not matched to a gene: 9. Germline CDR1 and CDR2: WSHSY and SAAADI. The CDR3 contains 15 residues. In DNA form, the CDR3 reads TGCGCCAGCAGCGCACTTAGCGGGGATGCCTACGAGCAGTACTTC. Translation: CASSALSGDAYEQYF.

CDR3 in amino acids: CASSSPVNTEAFF. The CDR3 bases are TGTGCCAGCAGTTCCCCCGTAAACACTGAAGCTTTCTTT. The rearrangement joins TRBV6-5 to TRBJ1-1; D remains ambiguous. V lost 4 bases to trimming and J lost 2 bases, with 8 bases between them. This CDR3 is 13 amino acids long. Germline CDR1 and CDR2: MNHEY and SVGAGI.

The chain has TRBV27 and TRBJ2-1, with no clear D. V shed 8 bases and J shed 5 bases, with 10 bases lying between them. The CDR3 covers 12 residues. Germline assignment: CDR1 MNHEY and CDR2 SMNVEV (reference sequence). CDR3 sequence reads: CASGLSHNEQFF. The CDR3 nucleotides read TGTGCCAGCGGCCTCAGTCACAATGAGCAGTTCTTC.